These 20 T cell receptor beta chains originate from one sample sequenced in a study of blood T cell repertoires in COVID-19. Generated by immunoSEQ multiplex PCR, the TCRdb table keeps only in-frame clones and is missing some. The sample has 140,000 to 150,000 clones; around 83% are singletons. Material: peripheral blood. The origin of the receptors is a man aged 55 to 69 with active or convalescent COVID-19.

J is TRBJ1-1 and V is TRBV3-1 (or the pseudogene TRBV3-2), with D possibly matching TRBD1 (6 bases). The CDR3 consists of 14 residues. Germline loops: CDR1 LGHDT, CDR2 YNNKEL (reference sequence). Trimming removed 2 bases at V and 2 bases at J, with 9 bases between. The CDR3 DNA reads as TGTGCCAGCAGCCAAAGGGGGACCAACACTGAAGCTTTCTTT. This gives the protein CASSQRGTNTEAFF.

V usage is TRBV5-1 and J usage is TRBJ2-2; 7 nucleotides match TRBD2. With 4 bases clipped from V and 5 bases from J, the junction kept 11 bases outside the gene matches. The germline V gene has CDR1 SGHRS and CDR2 YFSETQ. The CDR3 spans 16 residues. The CDR3 nucleotides read TGCGCCAGCAGCCCGGATGGGAGGGGAGAAACCGGGGAGCTGTTTTTT. This gives the protein CASSPDGRGETGELFF.

This clone was detected a few times. The chain combines TRBV11-2 with TRBJ1-2; TRBD1 aligns across 9 bases. CDR3 size: 13 residues. V lost 8 bases and J lost 7; bases outside the gene matches: 8. CDR1 is SGHAT and CDR2 is FQNNGV in the germline V gene. CDR3 sequence: CASGGQGSGGYTF. The CDR3 DNA reads as TGTGCCAGCGGAGGACAGGGGTCGGGTGGCTACACCTTC.

The chain has TRBV6-6 and TRBJ1-5; D unclear. This CDR3 is built from 12 residues. Trimming removed 2 bases from V and 8 bases from J, with 7 bases in between. Germline V gives CDR1 MNHNY, CDR2 SVGAGI (reference sequence). The CDR3 here is CASSYGQEPQHF. The CDR3 DNA reads as TGTGCCAGCAGTTACGGGCAGGAGCCCCAGCATTTT.

This chain connects TRBV7-2 to TRBJ2-7, with 7 nucleotides matching TRBD1. The CDR3 is 15 residues long. V lost 5 bases to trimming and J lost 2 bases; unmatched junction nucleotides: 9. Germline CDR1 is SGHTA and CDR2 is FQGNSA. The DNA for the CDR3 is TGTGCCAGCAGCCTGTCGGGACAGTTAACCTACGAGCAGTACTTC. It codes for CASSLSGQLTYEQYF.

The V gene is TRBV19, the J gene TRBJ1-5; 10 nucleotides line up with TRBD1. Losses at the gene ends were 5 bases for V and 7 bases for J; bases not matched to a gene: 5. This CDR3 comprises 14 residues. Looked up from germline, CDR1 is LNHDA and CDR2 is SQIVND (reference sequence). In nucleotides, the CDR3 is TGTGCCAGTAGTCGGGACAGGGGTTGGCAGCCCCAGCATTTT. Amino acid sequence: CASSRDRGWQPQHF.

This chain joins TRBV4-3 and TRBJ2-3, with a possible D match to TRBD1 (6 bases). Trimming removed 0 bases from V and 6 bases from J, with 10 bases in between. The CDR3 is 14 residues long. Germline values: CDR1 LGHNA, CDR2 YSLEER. The CDR3 loop is CASSQDGGADTQYF. The CDR3 DNA follows: TGCGCCAGCAGCCAAGATGGGGGCGCGGATACGCAGTATTTT.

The CDR3 loop is CASSQDVSGVATDTQYF. The CDR3 DNA follows: TGCGCCAGCAGCCAAGATGTGTCGGGAGTCGCGACAGATACGCAGTATTTT. The chain links TRBV4-3 to TRBJ2-3, with a possible D match to TRBD2 (6 bases). There are 17 residues in the CDR3. Deletions cut 0 bases from V and 3 bases from J, with 16 bases between. The germline gives CDR1 LGHNA, CDR2 YSLEER.

V gene TRBV19 combines with J gene TRBJ1-4; TRBD1 matches 7 bases. CDR1 LNHDA and CDR2 SQIVND come from the germline V gene (reference sequence). The junction had 11 bases not matched to a gene; V was cut back by 10 bases and J by 6 bases. This CDR3 has 14 amino acids. CDR3 in DNA: TGTGCCACTTCGTCGGGGACAGTTGATGAAAAACTGTTTTTT. This translates into CATSSGTVDEKLFF.

The J gene is TRBJ2-1, the V gene TRBV12-3 or TRBV12-4, with 7 bases that match TRBD2. The CDR3 spans 13 residues. J gave up 6 bases and V 8 bases, and 7 bases lay outside the gene matches. As DNA, the CDR3 is TGTGCCAGCTGTTGGGGGGAGGGCAATGAGCAGTTCTTC. As protein: CASCWGEGNEQFF.

V is TRBV19 and J is TRBJ2-3; TRBD1 agrees at 10 bases. The germline gives CDR1 LNHDA, CDR2 SQIVND (reference sequence). After removal of 3 bases from V and 5 bases from J, the junction contained 8 bases not matched to a gene. The CDR3 extends over 16 amino acids. The CDR3 is CASSIALTGGLDTQYF. The CDR3 bases are TGTGCCAGTAGTATCGCCCTGACAGGGGGCTTAGATACGCAGTATTTT.

J is TRBJ1-4 and V is TRBV30; D uncertain. The V and J ends lost 3 bases and 13 bases respectively, with 12 bases between them. The CDR3 extends over 11 amino acids. Looked up from germline, CDR1 is GTSNPN and CDR2 is SVGIG (reference sequence). The CDR3 reads CAWSHRGRLFF. DNA of the CDR3: TGTGCCTGGAGCCACCGCGGGCGACTGTTTTTT.

Note on this clone: An end of the junction differs from the germline gene, which may be a read error. The chain joins TRBV7-9 to TRBJ2-2; the match to TRBD2 covers 9 bases. The CDR3 spans 17 residues. Per germline, CDR1 SEHNR and CDR2 FQNEAQ (reference sequence). The chain's CDR3 is CASSSNRLAEATAELFF. CDR3 in DNA: TGTGCCAGCAGCTCTAATCGACTAGCGGAAGCCACCGCGGAGCTGTTTTTT.

The chain recombines TRBV5-1 with TRBJ2-5; possibly TRBD1 for D (5 bases). Trimming pared 4 bases from V and 4 bases from J, leaving 11 bases between. This CDR3 contains 13 residues. Germline V gene data show CDR1 as SGHRS and CDR2 as YFSETQ. CDR3 protein: CASSPGSTETQYF. The CDR3 DNA is TGCGCCAGCAGCCCAGGGTCAACAGAGACCCAGTACTTC.

V and J are TRBV27 and TRBJ1-2; D is perhaps TRBD1 (5 bases). The ends were cut back, 5 bases at V and 10 bases at J, with 17 bases in the middle. The germline V gene encodes CDR1 MNHEY and CDR2 SMNVEV (reference sequence). The CDR3 has 13 residues. CDR3 sequence reads: CASSPSQGSYYTF. CDR3 nucleotide sequence: TGTGCCAGCAGTCCCTCGCAGGGAAGTTACTACACCTTC.

This rearrangement joins TRBV6-2 or TRBV6-3 to TRBJ1-1, with TRBD1 identical over 8 bases. Germline trimming cut 5 bases from V and 5 bases from J; bases unmatched to any gene: 16. The germline V gene encodes CDR1 MNHEY and CDR2 SVGEGT. The CDR3 runs to 17 residues. The CDR3 DNA sequence: TGTGCCAGCAGTGCTTACAGGGGGGGCGTCTTTGCGACTGAAGCTTTCTTT. Amino acid sequence: CASSAYRGGVFATEAFF.

This clone appeared a single time. This chain links TRBV7-2 with TRBJ1-1, with D uncertain. The V end lost 5 bases, the J end lost 4 bases, and 11 bases lay between the germline ends. The CDR3 contains 13 residues. Germline values: CDR1 SGHTA, CDR2 FQGNSA. As DNA, the CDR3 is TGTGCCAGCAGCCCGGGAATTTCCACTGAAGCTTTCTTT. Protein sequence: CASSPGISTEAFF. Looking up the rest from reference TRBV7-2 and TRBJ1-1 gives the full variable domain: GAGVSQSPSNKVTEKGKDVELRCDPISGHTALYWYRQSLGQGLEFLIYFQGNSAPDKSGLPSDRFSAERTGGSVSTLTIQRTQQEDSAVYLCASSPGISTEAFFGQGTRLTVV.

The chain couples TRBV5-1 to TRBJ2-1; D possibly corresponds to TRBD2 (6 bases). The CDR3 is 16 amino acids. CDR1 is SGHRS, CDR2 YFSETQ, per germline. Trimming cost V 4 bases and J 8 bases, with 22 bases left between them. CDR3 protein: CASSPAGPIERDEQFF. The CDR3 nucleotides read TGCGCCAGCAGCCCAGCCGGGCCGATAGAGCGGGATGAGCAGTTCTTC.

With respect to this clone: The identical CDR3 is also encoded by other nucleotide sequences in the sample. The rearrangement uses TRBV6-2 or TRBV6-3 and TRBJ1-1; 9 bases align to TRBD1. The CDR3 is made up of 16 amino acids. J lost 3 bases, V lost 3 bases, and 8 bases had no gene match. Germline V gene sequence: CDR1 MNHEY, CDR2 SVGEGT. This chain's CDR3 is CASSYNTGGPDTEAFF. The CDR3 nucleotides read TGTGCCAGCAGTTATAACACAGGGGGCCCGGACACTGAAGCTTTCTTT.

The rearrangement uses TRBV24-1 and TRBJ2-1, with D possibly matching TRBD2 (5 bases). V dropped 0 bases and J dropped 5 bases, with 16 bases sitting between them. The CDR3 totals 17 residues. CDR1 and CDR2 from the germline V gene are KGHDR and SFDVKD. DNA of the CDR3: TGTGCCACCAGTGATTTGCGTCGGGGTTATGCCCACAATGAGCAGTTCTTC. Translating gives CATSDLRRGYAHNEQFF.